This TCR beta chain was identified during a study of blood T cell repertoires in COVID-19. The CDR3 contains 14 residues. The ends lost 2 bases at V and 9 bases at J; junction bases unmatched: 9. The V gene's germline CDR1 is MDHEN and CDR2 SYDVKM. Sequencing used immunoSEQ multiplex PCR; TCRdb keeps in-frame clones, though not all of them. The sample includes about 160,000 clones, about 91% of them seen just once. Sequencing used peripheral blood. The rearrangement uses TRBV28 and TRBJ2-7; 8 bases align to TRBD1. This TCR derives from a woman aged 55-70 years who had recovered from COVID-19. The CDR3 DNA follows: TGTGCCAGCAGTTTACCGTGGACAGGGCGGGGGCAGTACTTC. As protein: CASSLPWTGRGQYF.